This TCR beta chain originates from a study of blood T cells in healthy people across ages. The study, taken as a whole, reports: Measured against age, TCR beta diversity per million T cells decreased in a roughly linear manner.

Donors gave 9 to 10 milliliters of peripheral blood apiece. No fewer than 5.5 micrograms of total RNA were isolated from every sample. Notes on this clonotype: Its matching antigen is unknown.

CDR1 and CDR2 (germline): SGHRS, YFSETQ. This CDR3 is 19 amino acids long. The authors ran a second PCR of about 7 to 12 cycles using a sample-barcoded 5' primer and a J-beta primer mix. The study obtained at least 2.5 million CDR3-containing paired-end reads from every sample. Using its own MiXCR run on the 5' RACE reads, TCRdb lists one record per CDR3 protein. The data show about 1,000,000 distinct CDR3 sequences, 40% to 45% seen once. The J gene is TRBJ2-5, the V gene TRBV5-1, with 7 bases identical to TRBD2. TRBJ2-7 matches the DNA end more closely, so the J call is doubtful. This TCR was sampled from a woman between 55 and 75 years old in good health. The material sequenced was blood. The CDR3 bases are TGCGCCAGCAGCCCGAGACAAGGAGGGGACGGGAGGATAACCTACGAGCAGTACTTC. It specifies CASSPRQGGDGRITYEQYF.